This T cell receptor (beta chain) was sequenced in a study of T cell repertoires in cytomegalovirus infection. About the study: Matching HLA type, along with CMV infection, was indicated by public TCR beta signatures.

Overall study findings and caveats: Summed frequency of shared TCR beta families picked out CMV carriers who also had the relevant HLA. Clonotype analysis showed dominance of the ex vivo response by HLA-C-restricted CMV-specific TCR beta clonotypes.

The CDR3 spans 14 residues. With V trimmed by 5 bases and J by 1 base, 4 bases remained unmatched. TCRdb called the reads again in MiXCR, with one record for every CDR3 protein. The sample lists roughly 720,000 distinct CDR3 sequences, approximately 34% seen once, with around 2.6% in the top ten. This clonotype was seen at least ten times. Its antigen is unidentified. Input material: PBMCs. The chain uses TRBV12-3 or TRBV12-4 and TRBJ1-2; 7 nucleotides agree with TRBD1. This TCR was sampled from a human donor in good health (CMV status not recorded). Some clones in this sample may be carry-over from other donors' samples. The CDR3 spells CASSRTGNNYGYTF. Here the CDR3 DNA reads TGTGCCAGCAGTCGGACAGGAAATAACTATGGCTACACCTTC.